A single sample gave rise to the 17 T cell receptor beta chains below, sequenced in a study of human T cells and chemical hapten exposure. TCRdb passed the RACE reads through MiXCR, listing each CDR3 protein once. The table includes roughly 38,000 distinct CDR3 sequences, 7.6% detected once. Sample time point: pre-sensitization, week 0. Treatment in this sample: therapeutic diphenylcyclopropenone sensitization with weekly scalp DPC. Sequencing used whole blood, obtained in connection with sensitization to the hapten diphenylcyclopropenone (DPC). These receptors came from a woman in her forties or fifties with alopecia areata. Some clones in this sample may be carry-over from other donors' samples.

This clonotype was seen repeatedly, ten times or more. The rearrangement uses TRBV6-2 or TRBV6-3 and TRBJ1-6, with 10 bases aligning to TRBD1. J gave up 7 bases and V 5 bases, and 5 bases lay outside the gene matches. Germline CDR1 MNHEY, CDR2 SVGEGT. This CDR3 spans 15 amino acids. The CDR3 nucleotides read TGTGCCAGCAGTCTCCCGGGACAGGGGAATTCACCCCTCCACTTT. It is translated as CASSLPGQGNSPLHF.

This clonotype was seen many times. This chain uses TRBV9 with TRBJ2-7; D is possibly TRBD1 (5 bases). The V and J ends lost 6 bases and 6 bases respectively, with 19 bases between them. CDR1 is SGDLS, CDR2 YYNGEE, per germline. The CDR3 has 14 amino acids. CDR3 sequence: CASNHQGILGEQYF. DNA for the CDR3: TGTGCCAGCAATCATCAGGGAATACTTGGCGAGCAGTACTTC.

This clonotype was seen ten or more times. The rearrangement uses TRBV3-1 and TRBJ2-2; the D gene is possibly TRBD2 (5 bases). The V end was cut by 0 bases, the J end by 3 bases, with 8 bases between. Germline CDR1 reads LGHDT; CDR2 reads YNNKEL (reference sequence). This CDR3 has 15 residues. CDR3 DNA sequence: TGTGCCAGCAGCCAAGATGGAGGATACACCGGGGAGCTGTTTTTT. Residues: CASSQDGGYTGELFF.

This clonotype appeared many times. This chain joins TRBV20-1 and TRBJ1-2; no firm D call. CDR1 and CDR2 (germline): DFQATT, SNEGSKA (reference sequence). Trimming left V 5 bases short and J 6 bases short, with 13 bases between. The CDR3 sequence is 12 residues long. The CDR3 sequence is CSAPSLRHGYTF. CDR3 DNA sequence: TGCAGTGCTCCTTCACTCCGGCATGGCTACACCTTC.

This clonotype showed up many times. The gene calls are TRBV5-1 and TRBJ1-2; TRBD1 agrees at 8 bases. The germline V gene has CDR1 SGHRS and CDR2 YFSETQ. V trimming: 0 bases; J trimming: 8 bases; junction bases outside the gene matches: 6. The CDR3 extends over 14 amino acids. The CDR3 coding sequence is TGCGCCAGCAGCTTGGCAGGGACAGGTGGCGGCTACACCTTC. This gives the protein CASSLAGTGGGYTF.

The genes are TRBV12-2 and TRBJ2-5; the DNA was not used to check the table's D call, TRBD1. TRBV12-2 is assigned pseudogene status. CDR3 size: 13 residues. The CDR3 spells CARMDRGIGTQYF. In nucleotides, the CDR3 is TGTGCAAGGATGGACAGGGGAATTGGGACCCAGTACTTC.

This clonotype was seen repeatedly, ten times or more. The CDR3: CASSPTGATDTQYF. CDR3 bases: TGTGCCAGCAGCCCGACAGGGGCCACAGATACGCAGTATTTT. The chain recombines TRBV7-3 with TRBJ2-3; TRBD1 matches 8 bases. CDR3 length: 14 residues. The germline CDR1 and CDR2 sequences are SGHTA and FQGTGA. J gave up 2 bases and V 5 bases, and 3 bases lay outside the gene matches.

DNA of the CDR3: TGTGCCAGCTCCCAGAGGAGGGAAGGGGAAAAACTGTTTTTT. It codes for CASSQRREGEKLFF. This chain joins TRBV2 and TRBJ1-4; D is unclear. Trimming pared 8 bases from V and 8 bases from J, leaving 18 bases between. The CDR3 is 14 amino acids. Germline V lookup: CDR1 SNHLY, CDR2 FYNNEI.

V is TRBV9 and J is TRBJ2-3; D ambiguous. The CDR3 is 14 amino acids. Germline V gives CDR1 SGDLS, CDR2 YYNGEE. V was shortened by 0 bases and J by 1 base, with 6 bases between the two germline ends. CDR3: CASSVARRTDTQYF. The CDR3 nucleotides are TGTGCCAGCAGCGTAGCTCGGCGCACAGATACGCAGTATTTT.

This clonotype turned up a few times. The CDR3 loop is CASSRQSNTGELFF. The CDR3 bases are TGCGCCAGCAGCCGACAGTCGAACACCGGGGAGCTGTTTTTT. The chain carries TRBV5-1 and TRBJ2-2; tentatively, D is TRBD1 (5 bases). V was cut by 4 bases and J by 0 bases, with 7 bases left in between. The CDR3 totals 14 residues. Germline V gene lookup returns CDR1 SGHRS and CDR2 YFSETQ.

The rearrangement uses TRBV29-1 and TRBJ1-2; 7 positions agree with TRBD1. CDR3 length: 12 residues. V was clipped by 4 bases and J by 10 bases; unmatched bases: 9. Per germline, CDR1 SQVTM and CDR2 ANQGSEA. The CDR3 nucleotides read TGCAGCGTTGTCGAACAGGGGTCAACCTACACCTTC. The encoded protein is CSVVEQGSTYTF.

The chain links TRBV11-3 to TRBJ2-7; D call uncertain. Germline V gene lookup returns CDR1 SGHNT and CDR2 YENEEA. Trimming stripped 5 bases from V and 6 bases from J, with 11 bases between. The CDR3 loop spans 12 amino acids. CDR3 amino acids: CASSPPTAEQYF. The CDR3 nucleotides are TGTGCCAGCAGCCCCCCCACGGCCGAGCAGTACTTC.

The table lists this clonotype with a few counts. The chain joins TRBV2 to TRBJ1-5; 11 bases are a match to TRBD1. The length of the CDR3 is 14 residues. Germline CDR1 reads SNHLY; CDR2 reads FYNNEI. The J segment lost 5 bases and the V segment lost 6 bases, leaving 3 bases of the junction unmatched. CDR3 in DNA: TGTGCCAGCAGGAGGACAGGGGGCCATCAGCCCCAGCATTTT. This encodes CASRRTGGHQPQHF.

This clonotype occurred many times. The chain employs TRBV18 and TRBJ1-5; the match to TRBD1 covers 12 bases. CDR1 KGHSH and CDR2 LQKENI come from the germline V gene. The length of the CDR3 is 16 residues. Germline trimming cut 0 bases from V and 6 bases from J; bases unmatched to any gene: 3. CDR3 DNA sequence: TGTGCCAGCTCACCACCCGGGACAGGGGGCCTTCAGCCCCAGCATTTT. Its protein is CASSPPGTGGLQPQHF.

This clonotype was recorded at least ten times. The V and J genes are TRBV12-3 or TRBV12-4 and TRBJ2-6; no clear D. The CDR3 is 15 residues long. V lost 6 bases and J lost 0, with 9 bases in between. The CDR3 here is CASRSRLSGANVLTF. For the CDR3, the DNA is TGTGCCAGCAGAAGTCGACTCTCTGGGGCCAACGTCCTGACTTTC.

In this sample, this clonotype turned up many times. The chain couples TRBV28 to TRBJ1-5, with 7 bases fitting TRBD1. Per the germline V gene, CDR1 is MDHEN and CDR2 is SYDVKM. The CDR3 spans 15 residues. The V and J ends lost 2 bases and 6 bases, in that order; junction bases with no gene match: 7. The CDR3 DNA sequence: TGTGCCAGCAGTTTAAGAACAGGGGTAGGTCAGCCCCAGCATTTT. Translation gives CASSLRTGVGQPQHF.

This clonotype was found a few times. The chain uses TRBV5-4 and TRBJ2-5; 15 nucleotides align to TRBD2. The CDR3 spans 18 residues. V dropped 4 bases and J dropped 0; count of bases not matched to a gene: 7. Germline V gives CDR1 SGHNT, CDR2 YYREEE (reference sequence). The CDR3 region has the DNA TGTGCCAGCAGCCCCGGACTAGCGGGAGGGCCGTACCAAGAGACCCAGTACTTC. This encodes CASSPGLAGGPYQETQYF.